This entry lists 4 T cell receptor beta chains sequenced from one sample in a study of cytotoxic CD8 clonotypes in ibrutinib-treated CLL. Profiled with immunoSEQ multiplex PCR; TCRdb holds only in-frame clones, not every one. The table has around 150,000 clones, about four fifths seen once. This specimen consisted of PBMCs, obtained after 12 months of ibrutinib treatment. The origin of the receptors is a human donor with chronic lymphocytic leukemia.

V gene TRBV19 combines with J gene TRBJ2-1, with unresolved D. V was shortened by 7 bases and J by 8 bases, with 6 bases between the two germline ends. The germline V gene encodes CDR1 LNHDA and CDR2 SQIVND (reference sequence). The CDR3 spans 10 residues. CDR3 in DNA: TGTGCCAGTAATGATTATGAGCAGTTCTTC. Amino acids: CASNDYEQFF.

The chain carries TRBV7-2 and TRBJ1-3; no reliable D call. The CDR3 is 14 amino acids. Germline V gene sequence: CDR1 SGHTA, CDR2 FQGNSA. With 1 base removed from V and 3 bases from J, the gap between germline ends came to 7 bases. CDR3 nucleotides: TGTGCCAGCAGCTTAGAATCTATTGGAAACACCATATATTTT. Its translation is CASSLESIGNTIYF.

The rearrangement uses TRBV7-2 and TRBJ2-7; D ambiguous. The CDR3 length is 16 residues. Germline V gives CDR1 SGHTA, CDR2 FQGNSA. The germline V and J ends were trimmed by 2 bases and 6 bases, with 20 bases remaining between them. CDR3: CASSLTRPTSPGEQYF. The CDR3 bases are TGTGCCAGCAGCTTAACCCGGCCCACTTCCCCGGGCGAGCAGTACTTC.

This clone occurred a few times. This chain joins TRBV28 and TRBJ1-5; no clear D. The CDR3 length is 11 residues. Germline CDR1 reads MDHEN; CDR2 reads SYDVKM. V was shortened by 11 bases and J by 0 bases, with 5 bases between the two germline ends. As DNA, the CDR3 is TGTGCCGCCGGTAGCAATCAGCCCCAGCATTTT. As protein: CAAGSNQPQHF.